These 21 T cell receptor beta chains originate from one sample sequenced in a study of T cells in Graves' hyperthyroidism and ophthalmopathy. The CDR3 regions of TCR beta were amplified from RNA transcripts. A first-round RT-PCR of the TCR CDR3 used the HTBI primer set. Using its own MiXCR run on the multiplex PCR reads, TCRdb lists one record per CDR3 protein. The data contain 500,000 to 650,000 distinct CDR3 sequences, 40% to 50% of them singletons. The specimen sequenced was peripheral blood or thyroid tissue (not recorded which). These receptors originate from an adult woman with Graves' disease, either hyperthyroidism or ophthalmopathy (not recorded which).

This clonotype was picked up many times. This chain links TRBV20-1 with TRBJ1-1, with 8 positions matching TRBD1. Germline assignment: CDR1 DFQATT and CDR2 SNEGSKA (reference sequence). The ends lost 5 bases at V and 1 base at J; junction bases unmatched: 6. The CDR3 consists of 14 residues. CDR3: CSAVTGEGNTEAFF. DNA of the CDR3: TGCAGTGCTGTGACAGGGGAGGGGAACACTGAAGCTTTCTTT.

The chain combines TRBV6-1 with TRBJ2-7; either TRBD1 or TRBD2 may fit D (5 bases each). CDR3 size: 14 residues. The germline V gene has CDR1 MNHNS and CDR2 SASEGT. The ends were cut back, 7 bases at V and 0 bases at J, with 13 bases in the middle. The CDR3 bases are TGTGCCAGCAACCCGGGACGGAGCTCCTACGAGCAGTACTTC. Protein sequence: CASNPGRSSYEQYF.

The chain employs TRBV9 and TRBJ2-7; D might be TRBD2 (6 bases). The length of the CDR3 is 13 residues. The germline V gene has CDR1 SGDLS and CDR2 YYNGEE. V gave up 1 base and J gave up 2 bases, with 7 bases separating them. The CDR3 region has the DNA TGTGCCAGCAGCGTACGGGAGCCCTACGAGCAGTACTTC. As protein: CASSVREPYEQYF.

This chain uses TRBV19 with TRBJ1-1, with TRBD1 as a possible D gene (5 bases). Trimming stripped 3 bases from V and 4 bases from J, with 15 bases between. Germline V gene sequence: CDR1 LNHDA, CDR2 SQIVND (reference sequence). CDR3 size: 15 residues. The CDR3 coding sequence is TGTGCCAGTAGTATTAGGCCAGGGTGGAGCACTGAAGCTTTCTTT. Its protein is CASSIRPGWSTEAFF.

V is TRBV5-1 and J is TRBJ2-5; either TRBD1 or TRBD2 may supply D (6 bases each). V was trimmed by 0 bases and J by 4 bases, leaving 19 bases between them. The CDR3 extends over 17 amino acids. Per the germline V gene, CDR1 is SGHRS and CDR2 is YFSETQ. CDR3 region: CASSLVRGLGARETQYF. In nucleotides, the CDR3 is TGCGCCAGCAGCTTGGTTCGGGGGCTGGGGGCGCGAGAGACCCAGTACTTC.

The table lists this clonotype with a count of one. V and J are TRBV19 and TRBJ1-5; D unresolved. CDR3 size: 17 residues. CDR1 is LNHDA, CDR2 SQIVND, per germline (reference sequence). Trimming took 4 bases from V and 2 from J, leaving 18 bases between them. In DNA form, the CDR3 reads TGTGCCAGTAGTACCAGTAGCACCGGGATCCGCAATCAGCCCCAGCATTTT. Translating gives CASSTSSTGIRNQPQHF.

This clonotype was counted many times. The J gene is TRBJ2-2, the V gene TRBV20-1, with D unclear. V was shortened by 2 bases and J by 4 bases, with 5 bases between the two germline ends. The CDR3 has 12 amino acids. The germline CDR1 and CDR2 sequences are DFQATT and SNEGSKA (reference sequence). The CDR3 DNA reads TGCAGTGCTAGACAGCTCACCGGGGAGCTGTTTTTT. Its translation: CSARQLTGELFF.

As to this clonotype: A much larger clone differs by one base, so this may be a read error. The genes are TRBV29-1 and TRBJ1-1; a possible D gene is TRBD1 (6 bases). Germline CDR1 SQVTM, CDR2 ANQGSEA. CDR3 length equals 12 residues. V dropped 2 bases and J dropped 4 bases, with 8 bases sitting between them. The CDR3 DNA follows: TGCAGCGTTGAACAGGGGACCACTGAAGCTTTCTTT. It yields the protein CSVEQGTTEAFF.

This rearrangement joins TRBV3-1 to TRBJ1-1; tentatively, D is TRBD1 (5 bases). Germline values: CDR1 LGHDT, CDR2 YNNKEL (reference sequence). The CDR3 is 12 amino acids. With 8 bases removed from V and 1 base from J, the gap between germline ends came to 8 bases. CDR3 nucleotide sequence: TGTGCCAGCGGGACCGCGAACACTGAAGCTTTCTTT. Translation: CASGTANTEAFF.

The chain joins TRBV6-1 to TRBJ2-5; D is undetermined. The CDR3 is made up of 14 amino acids. From germline, CDR1 is MNHNS and CDR2 SASEGT. V was cut by 6 bases and J by 0 bases, with 11 bases left in between. This CDR3 reads CASRGLGYQETQYF. CDR3 nucleotides: TGTGCCAGCAGGGGTCTGGGATACCAAGAGACCCAGTACTTC.

In the case of this clonotype: The junction departs from the called germline gene at one end, perhaps through a read error. The chain recombines TRBV10-3 with TRBJ1-2; D gene uncertain. Germline CDR1 is ENHRY and CDR2 is SYGVKD. The CDR3 loop spans 12 amino acids. The CDR3 loop is CASSYVGSGYTF. The CDR3 DNA reads as TGTGCCAGCAGTTACGTCGGAAGTGGCTACACCTTC.

This clonotype was counted at least ten times. The CDR3 DNA reads as TGTGCCAGCAGTGCTGGACTAGCCGGGTACTTC. Its protein is CASSAGLAGYF. J is TRBJ2-5 and V is TRBV25-1, with 8 nucleotides matching TRBD2. CDR1 and CDR2 from the germline V gene are MGHDK and SYGVNS. V gave up 4 bases and J gave up 13 bases; unmatched junction bases: 5. This CDR3 has 11 residues.

The sample holds many counts of this clonotype. V gene TRBV10-2 combines with J gene TRBJ1-5; 7 bases map to TRBD1. V shed 6 bases and J 0 bases; nucleotides not matched to a gene: 5. CDR3 length: 15 amino acids. Germline CDR1 WSHSY, CDR2 SAAADI. CDR3: CASSKQGYSNQPQHF. The CDR3 bases are TGCGCCAGCAGCAAACAGGGGTATAGCAATCAGCCCCAGCATTTT.

In its sample, this clonotype was seen a few times. The chain couples TRBV7-3 to TRBJ1-1; D not resolved. From germline, CDR1 is SGHTA and CDR2 FQGTGA. Trimming pared 0 bases from V and 7 bases from J, leaving 12 bases between. The CDR3 is 14 residues long. The CDR3 bases are TGTGCCAGCAGCTTAACTGTGGCTCCTGTTGAAGCTTTCTTT. It is translated as CASSLTVAPVEAFF.

This clonotype was seen a handful of times. This rearrangement joins TRBV6-2 or TRBV6-3 to TRBJ2-7; 7 positions match TRBD2. J gave up 5 bases and V 5 bases, and 3 bases lay outside the gene matches. The CDR3 is 12 residues long. Per the germline V gene, CDR1 is MNHEY and CDR2 is SVGEGT. CDR3 in amino acids: CASSTGGNEQYF. The CDR3 nucleotides are TGTGCCAGCAGTACGGGAGGAAACGAGCAGTACTTC.

This clonotype showed up just a few times. The gene calls are TRBV10-3 and TRBJ2-7; D remains unclear. The V end lost 11 bases, the J end lost 0 bases, and 20 bases lay between the germline ends. There are 15 residues in the CDR3. Germline V gene lookup returns CDR1 ENHRY and CDR2 SYGVKD. The CDR3 sequence: CASTSPSTSSYEQYF. CDR3 bases: TGTGCCTCTACCTCCCCGTCGACCAGCTCCTACGAGCAGTACTTC.

This clonotype was found many times. This chain joins TRBV7-9 and TRBJ2-7; D is possibly TRBD1 or TRBD2 (5 bases each). CDR1 is SEHNR and CDR2 is FQNEAQ in the germline V gene (reference sequence). Trimming pared 5 bases from V and 7 bases from J, leaving 18 bases between. The CDR3 length is 14 residues. The CDR3 reads CASSHRDLQEEQYF. The CDR3 DNA is TGTGCCAGCAGCCACCGGGACCTTCAAGAGGAGCAGTACTTC.

This clonotype was detected once. This rearrangement joins TRBV7-3 to TRBJ2-2; D uncertain. The germline gives CDR1 SGHTA, CDR2 FQGTGA. The CDR3 contains 16 residues. V lost 0 bases to trimming and J lost 1 base, with 9 bases between them. Here the CDR3 DNA reads TGTGCCAGCAGCTTAACGGCCCTAGTGAACACCGGGGAGCTGTTTTTT. Translating gives CASSLTALVNTGELFF.

The chain links TRBV7-9 to TRBJ1-2; the match to TRBD1 covers 10 bases. Germline CDR1 and CDR2: SEHNR and FQNEAQ (reference sequence). The junction had 9 bases not matched to a gene; V was cut back by 5 bases and J by 6 bases. The CDR3 has 15 amino acids. For the CDR3, the DNA is TGTGCCAGCAGCCACCGGGACAGGGGTGCTCATGGCTACACCTTC. Amino acids: CASSHRDRGAHGYTF.

V usage is TRBV10-3 and J usage is TRBJ1-6; no firm D call. There are 13 residues in the CDR3. Between the trimmed V and J ends, which lost 4 bases and 7 bases, there was a span of 8 bases. Germline lookup yields CDR1 ENHRY and CDR2 SYGVKD. CDR3 residues: CAISAKGNSPLHF. The DNA for the CDR3 is TGTGCCATCAGTGCTAAAGGGAATTCACCCCTCCACTTT.

This clonotype was seen a handful of times. The chain links TRBV10-3 to TRBJ1-6; TRBD1 aligns across 7 bases. The germline CDR1 and CDR2 sequences are ENHRY and SYGVKD. This CDR3 is 13 amino acids long. The junction had 11 bases not matched to a gene; V was cut back by 7 bases and J by 14 bases. The DNA for the CDR3 is TGTGCCATCACCCAGGGGGGACTAGCGGCCCTCCACTTT. Translation: CAITQGGLAALHF.